This is a list of T cell receptor beta chains from one sample in a study of blood T cell repertoires in COVID-19. The protocol was immunoSEQ multiplex PCR, while the TCRdb copy is restricted to in-frame clones and leaves out a portion. The sample holds fewer than 300,000 clones, about 82% seen once. Input material: peripheral blood. The source of these receptors is a man aged 50-60 years with active or convalescent COVID-19. Both conserved end residues are part of each CDR3. Each record gives: D gene, clone size, V gene, J gene, CDR3 protein, CDR3 DNA. The D gene is left open where the match is weak. Part of the rows lack a size; the others show once, few, many or a class for expanded clones.

D: NA; size: once; V: TRBV4-1; J: TRBJ2-5; CDR3: CASSQDRGTGIGETQYF; DNA: TGCGCCAGCAGCCAAGATAGAGGAACAGGGATCGGGGAGACCCAGTACTTC
D: NA; size: few; V: TRBV19; J: TRBJ1-5; CDR3: CASSIQWGLNQPQHF; DNA: TGTGCCAGTAGTATCCAGTGGGGGCTTAATCAGCCCCAGCATTTT
D: TRBD2; size: NA; V: TRBV7-9; J: TRBJ2-1; CDR3: CASSLYVGTIHEQFF; DNA: TGTGCCAGCAGCTTATACGTAGGGACTATCCATGAGCAGTTCTTC
D: NA; size: few; V: TRBV28; J: TRBJ1-6; CDR3: CASSLDPRGKNSPLHF; DNA: TGTGCCAGCAGTTTAGATCCGCGGGGGAAGAATTCACCCCTCCACTTT
D: NA; size: NA; V: TRBV30; J: TRBJ1-6; CDR3: CAWREPPRNSSPLHF; DNA: TGTGCCTGGAGGGAACCCCCACGGAATAGCTCACCCCTCCACTTT
D: TRBD2; size: NA; V: TRBV11-2; J: TRBJ2-1; CDR3: CASSLGTSGNNEQFF; DNA: TGTGCCAGCAGCCTAGGGACTAGCGGAAACAATGAGCAGTTCTTC
D: NA; size: NA; V: TRBV28; J: TRBJ2-7; CDR3: CASSFQLTYEQYF; DNA: TGTGCCAGCAGTTTCCAACTAACCTACGAGCAGTACTTC
D: NA; size: NA; V: TRBV5-6; J: TRBJ2-1; CDR3: CASSRTGERLNEQFF; DNA: TGTGCCAGCAGCCGGACGGGGGAGAGGCTTAATGAGCAGTTCTTC
D: TRBD1; size: NA; V: TRBV24-1; J: TRBJ1-1; CDR3: CATRETGGNTEAFF; DNA: TGTGCCACCAGGGAGACAGGGGGGAACACTGAAGCTTTCTTT
D: TRBD1; size: NA; V: TRBV7-9; J: TRBJ2-5; CDR3: CASSPIIDRVGTQYF; DNA: TGTGCCAGCAGCCCTATCATTGACAGGGTTGGGACCCAGTACTTC
D: NA; size: NA; V: TRBV20-1; J: TRBJ2-1; CDR3: CSAELGGEQFF; DNA: TGCAGTGCTGAGTTGGGGGGTGAGCAGTTCTTC
D: TRBD1; size: NA; V: TRBV7-9; J: TRBJ1-2; CDR3: CASSGTGLSYGYTF; DNA: TGTGCCAGCAGCGGGACAGGGTTAAGCTATGGCTACACCTTC
D: TRBD2; size: NA; V: TRBV7-2; J: TRBJ2-1; CDR3: CASSPGLGYNEQFF; DNA: TGTGCCAGCAGCCCGGGACTAGGCTACAATGAGCAGTTCTTC
D: NA; size: NA; V: TRBV19; J: TRBJ2-5; CDR3: CASSREPQGRWETQYF; DNA: TGTGCCAGTAGCCGCGAACCACAGGGAAGGTGGGAGACCCAGTACTTC
D: TRBD2; size: NA; V: TRBV7-8; J: TRBJ2-1; CDR3: CASSPLTSSGTKNEQFF; DNA: TGTGCCAGCAGCCCCCTCACATCTAGCGGGACGAAGAATGAGCAGTTCTTC
D: NA; size: NA; V: TRBV6-5; J: TRBJ1-2; CDR3: CASSQGVLTNYGYTF; DNA: TGTGCCAGCAGCCAAGGGGTATTAACTAACTATGGCTACACCTTC
D: TRBD1; size: NA; V: TRBV7-9; J: TRBJ2-5; CDR3: CASSLGQGAWETQYF; DNA: TGTGCCAGCAGCTTGGGACAGGGGGCGTGGGAGACCCAGTACTTC
D: TRBD1; size: NA; V: TRBV11-2; J: TRBJ1-1; CDR3: CALGDSPFGAFF; DNA: TGTGCCCTGGGGGACAGTCCCTTCGGAGCTTTCTTT
D: NA; size: NA; V: TRBV28; J: TRBJ2-1; CDR3: CASSLATAPYNEQFF; DNA: TGTGCCAGCAGTTTAGCAACAGCTCCCTACAATGAGCAGTTCTTC
D: NA; size: NA; V: TRBV27; J: TRBJ2-7; CDR3: CASSLVGGTNYEQYF; DNA: TGTGCCAGCAGTTTAGTGGGCGGGACGAACTACGAGCAGTACTTC
D: NA; size: NA; V: TRBV5-1; J: TRBJ2-5; CDR3: CASSLAAGPQETQYF; DNA: TGCGCCAGCAGCTTGGCTGCAGGCCCTCAAGAGACCCAGTACTTC
D: NA; size: NA; V: TRBV3-1/TRBV3-2; J: TRBJ1-1; CDR3: CASSQVGENTEAFF; DNA: TGTGCCAGCAGCCAAGTTGGAGAGAACACTGAAGCTTTCTTT